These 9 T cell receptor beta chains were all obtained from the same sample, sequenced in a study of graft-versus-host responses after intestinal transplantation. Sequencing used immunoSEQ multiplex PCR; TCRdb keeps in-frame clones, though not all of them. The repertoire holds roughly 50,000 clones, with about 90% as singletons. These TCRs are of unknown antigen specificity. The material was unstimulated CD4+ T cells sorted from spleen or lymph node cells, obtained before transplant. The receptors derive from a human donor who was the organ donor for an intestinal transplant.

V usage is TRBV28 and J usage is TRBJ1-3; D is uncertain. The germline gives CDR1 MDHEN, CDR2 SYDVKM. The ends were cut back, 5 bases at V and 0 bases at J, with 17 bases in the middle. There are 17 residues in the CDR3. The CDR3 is CASSPPGSILSGNTIYF. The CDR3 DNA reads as TGTGCCAGCAGTCCCCCCGGGTCCATTCTCTCTGGAAACACCATATATTTT.

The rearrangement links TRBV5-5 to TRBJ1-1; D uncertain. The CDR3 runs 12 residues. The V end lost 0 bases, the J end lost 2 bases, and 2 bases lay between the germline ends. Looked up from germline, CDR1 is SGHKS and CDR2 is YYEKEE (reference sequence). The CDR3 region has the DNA TGTGCCAGCAGCTTGGCCAACACTGAAGCTTTCTTT. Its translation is CASSLANTEAFF.

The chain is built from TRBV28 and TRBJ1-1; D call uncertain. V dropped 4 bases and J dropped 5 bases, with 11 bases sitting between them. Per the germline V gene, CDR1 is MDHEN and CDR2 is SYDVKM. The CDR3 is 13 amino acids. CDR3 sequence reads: CASSYWDGTEAFF. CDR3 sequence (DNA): TGTGCCAGCAGTTATTGGGATGGGACTGAAGCTTTCTTT.

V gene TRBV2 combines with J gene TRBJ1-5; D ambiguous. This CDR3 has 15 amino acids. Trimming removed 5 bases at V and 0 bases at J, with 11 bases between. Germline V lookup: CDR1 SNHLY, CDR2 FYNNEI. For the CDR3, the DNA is TGTGCCAGCAGTACCCTACAGTATAGCAATCAGCCCCAGCATTTT. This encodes CASSTLQYSNQPQHF.

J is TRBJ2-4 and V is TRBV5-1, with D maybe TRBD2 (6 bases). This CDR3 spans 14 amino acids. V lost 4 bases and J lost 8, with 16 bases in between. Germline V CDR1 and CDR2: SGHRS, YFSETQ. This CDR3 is CASSDGQGGDIQYF. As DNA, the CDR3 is TGCGCCAGCAGCGACGGACAAGGAGGGGACATTCAGTACTTC.

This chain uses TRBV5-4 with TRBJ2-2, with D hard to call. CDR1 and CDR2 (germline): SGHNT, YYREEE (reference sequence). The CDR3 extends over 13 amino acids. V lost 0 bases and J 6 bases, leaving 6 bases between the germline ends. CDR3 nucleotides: TGTGCCAGCAGCTTGGGGCTGCCCGGGGAGCTGTTTTTT. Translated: CASSLGLPGELFF.

CDR3 DNA sequence: TGTGCCAGCAGTGAACGGTTAGGGGGCGCAGATACGCAGTATTTT. This codes for CASSERLGGADTQYF. The chain is built from TRBV25-1 and TRBJ2-3; TRBD1 aligns across 7 bases. CDR3 length: 15 amino acids. Germline CDR1 MGHDK, CDR2 SYGVNS. V dropped 2 bases and J dropped 4; count of bases not matched to a gene: 6.

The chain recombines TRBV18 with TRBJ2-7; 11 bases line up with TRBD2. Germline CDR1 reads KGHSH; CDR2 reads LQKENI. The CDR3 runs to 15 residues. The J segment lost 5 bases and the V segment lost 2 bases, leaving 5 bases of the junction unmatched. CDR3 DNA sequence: TGTGCCAGCTCACCAGTACTAGCGGGAGTCCACGAGCAGTACTTC. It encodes CASSPVLAGVHEQYF.

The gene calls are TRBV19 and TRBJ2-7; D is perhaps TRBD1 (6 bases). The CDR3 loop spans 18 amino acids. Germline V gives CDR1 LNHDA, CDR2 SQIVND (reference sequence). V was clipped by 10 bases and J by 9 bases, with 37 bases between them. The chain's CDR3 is CAKVSGDKSVNWRRGQYF. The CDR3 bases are TGTGCCAAAGTAAGTGGGGACAAGAGTGTGAATTGGCGGCGCGGGCAGTACTTC.